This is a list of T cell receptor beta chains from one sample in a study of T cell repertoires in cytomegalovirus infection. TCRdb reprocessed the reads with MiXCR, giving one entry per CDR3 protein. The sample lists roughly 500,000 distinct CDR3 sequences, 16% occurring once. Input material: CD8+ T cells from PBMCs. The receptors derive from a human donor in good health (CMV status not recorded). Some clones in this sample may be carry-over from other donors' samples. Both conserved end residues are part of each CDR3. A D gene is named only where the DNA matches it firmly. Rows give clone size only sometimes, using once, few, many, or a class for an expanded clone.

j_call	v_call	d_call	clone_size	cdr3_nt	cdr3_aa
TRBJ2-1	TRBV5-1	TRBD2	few	TGCGCCAGCAGCCGGGATGCGGGGGTAAACGGTGAGCAGTTCTTC	CASSRDAGVNGEQFF
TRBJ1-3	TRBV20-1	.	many	TGCAGTGCTAGAGATCGGGGTTTAACTGGAAACACCATATATTTT	CSARDRGLTGNTIYF
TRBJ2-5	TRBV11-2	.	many	TGTGCCAGCAGCTTAGGGACCGGGACCCAGTACTTC	CASSLGTGTQYF
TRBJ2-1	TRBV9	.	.	TGTGCCAGCAGCCCCCACCGTAAGGTGAGGCCATTTGATGAGCAGTTCTTC	CASSPHRKVRPFDEQFF
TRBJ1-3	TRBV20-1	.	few	TGCAGTGCTAGAGCAGACAGACCCAGTGGAAACACCATATATTTT	CSARADRPSGNTIYF
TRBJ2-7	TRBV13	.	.	TGTGCCAGCAGCTCCCGGACTGGCTTTGAAGAGCAGTACTTC	CASSSRTGFEEQYF
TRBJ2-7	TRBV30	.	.	TGTGCCTGGAGTGCATCCCCTCCCTACGAGCAGTACTTC	CAWSASPPYEQYF
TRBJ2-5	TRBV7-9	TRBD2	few	TGTGCCAGCAGCCCGCCAGGGACTAGCGCTCAAGAGACCCAGTACTTC	CASSPPGTSAQETQYF
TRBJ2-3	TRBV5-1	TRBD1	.	TGCGCCAGCAGACCCCGGGACGGTGGACAGGGTACGCAGTATTTT	CASRPRDGGQGTQYF
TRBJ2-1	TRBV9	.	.	TGTGCCAGCAGCTCCCAGGGTGAGGAGGGAAATGAGCAGTTCTTC	CASSSQGEEGNEQFF